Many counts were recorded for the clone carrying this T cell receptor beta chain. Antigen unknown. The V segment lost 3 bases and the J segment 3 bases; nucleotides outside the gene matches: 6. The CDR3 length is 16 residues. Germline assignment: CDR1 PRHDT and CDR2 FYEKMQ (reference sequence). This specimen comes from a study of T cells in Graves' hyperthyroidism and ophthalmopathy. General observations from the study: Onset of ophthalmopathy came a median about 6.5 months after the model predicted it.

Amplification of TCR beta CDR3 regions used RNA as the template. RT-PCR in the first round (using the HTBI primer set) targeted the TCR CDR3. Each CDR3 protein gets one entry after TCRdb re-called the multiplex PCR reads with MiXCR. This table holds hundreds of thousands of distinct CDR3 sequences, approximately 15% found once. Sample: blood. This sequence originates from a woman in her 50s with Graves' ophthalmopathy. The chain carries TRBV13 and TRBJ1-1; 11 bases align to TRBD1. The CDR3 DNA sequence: TGTGCCAGCAGCTTTAGCCAGGGACAGGGGGACACTGAAGCTTTCTTT. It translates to CASSFSQGQGDTEAFF.